The clone carrying this T cell receptor (beta chain) was counted only a few times. This specimen comes from a study of regulatory T cells in long-lasting Graves disease. Time point in this sample: persistent/refractory GD, antithyroid drugs over 5 years with positive TRAb. Scientists built the TCR library using RNA that was extracted from PBMCs. Graves' disease diagnoses followed American Thyroid Association guidelines. An endocrinology department located in Xi'an, China, was where the patients came from. Staff drew around 10 milliliters of peripheral blood into EDTA tubes. Sequencing libraries for TCR beta were prepared with iRepertoire HTBI primers and Arm-PCR of CDR3 regions. In the original workflow: Looking across samples, the authors found 55 to 70 TRBV and 14 TRBJ segments. One entry per CDR3 protein, called by TCRdb with MiXCR from the multiplex PCR reads. TCRdb, not the authors, supplied the V and J calls. Among about 660,000 distinct CDR3 sequences listed, about 32% were seen once.

The TCR sequence derives from a female donor with Graves disease. The sequencing used peripheral blood mononuclear cells (PBMCs), collected when the disease was refractory, from a patient treated with antithyroid drugs.

This CDR3 is CASSFGAPYNSPLHF. The CDR3 DNA follows: TGTGCCAGCAGCTTCGGGGCACCCTATAATTCACCCCTCCACTTT. This chain uses TRBV11-2 with TRBJ1-6; D is perhaps TRBD1 (5 bases). Germline-derived CDR1 and CDR2 are SGHAT and FQNNGV. CDR3 size: 15 residues. Trimming left V 3 bases short and J 2 bases short, with 8 bases between.